This T cell receptor (beta chain) was identified during a study of blood T cell repertoires in COVID-19. Libraries were prepared by immunoSEQ multiplex PCR; TCRdb keeps only in-frame clonotypes and omits some of them. The sample shows about 200,000 clones, around 75% of them seen only once. A few counts support this clone. V lost 4 bases to trimming and J lost 4 bases; unmatched junction nucleotides: 7. From germline, CDR1 is SGHNT and CDR2 YYREEE (reference sequence). The CDR3 has 15 residues. J is TRBJ1-3 and V is TRBV5-4, with 8 bases that match TRBD1. This clonotype was obtained from a woman in her forties with COVID-19, enrolled during active disease. The material sequenced was peripheral blood. CDR3 in DNA: TGTGCCAGCAGCCCGCCCAGGGGGCAGGGAAACACCATATATTTT. Translation gives CASSPPRGQGNTIYF. The variable domain in full, completed from reference TRBV5-4 and TRBJ1-3, reads ETGVTQSPTHLIKTRGQQVTLRCSSQSGHNTVSWYQQALGQGPQFIFQYYREEENGRGNFPPRFSGLQFPNYSSELNVNALELDDSALYLCASSPPRGQGNTIYFGEGSWLTVV.